Sequencing of this T cell receptor (beta chain) was carried out in a study of blood T cell repertoires in COVID-19. Study information: PBMCs, B-cell-depleted T cells, or T cells provided the cDNA or gDNA that made up the material.

Original handling: Reference gene primer amplification gave estimated nucleated cell counts. The method was immunoSEQ multiplex PCR; TCRdb's version includes in-frame clones alone and lacks a portion of them. V, J and clone size were drawn from that table, and D and trimming were deduced from the DNA. The repertoire holds around 200,000 clones, with 75% to 90% as singletons. Those who participated ranged in age from about 18 to 95 years and resided in about two dozen US areas. Clinical histories supplied by participants themselves formed the basis of cohort assignment. Germline V gene lookup returns CDR1 LGHNA and CDR2 YSLEER. The V end lost 2 bases, the J end lost 4 bases, and 12 bases lay between the germline ends. CDR3 size: 14 residues.

The sequence derives from a woman in her thirties or forties with acute COVID-19. Material: PBMCs or T cells enriched from blood (not recorded which). The V call is TRBV4-3, the J call TRBJ2-7; maybe TRBD2 (5 bases). CDR3 region: CASSQRRGYYEQYF. The CDR3 bases are TGCGCCAGCAGCCAACGTCGGGGATATTACGAGCAGTACTTC.